Listed below are T cell receptor beta chains from one sample, sequenced in a study of Tregs in tolerant kidney transplant recipients. Only in-frame clones appear in the TCRdb table, and some are missing; sequencing was by immunoSEQ multiplex PCR. The data show about 100,000 clones, 90% seen once. The material was CD4+ T cells from blood, obtained before the transplant. The receptors were sampled from a human donor who received a combined kidney and bone marrow transplant. Both conserved end residues are part of each CDR3. The D gene is left open where the match is weak. For some rows the clone size is stated as once, few or many, or as a class when expanded; others skip it.

clone_size: NA
j_call: TRBJ2-7
v_call: TRBV28
d_call: TRBD1
cdr3_aa: CASSLGGQLYEQYF
cdr3_nt: TGTGCCAGCAGTTTAGGGGGACAGCTCTACGAGCAGTACTTC

clone_size: NA
j_call: TRBJ1-4
v_call: TRBV6-5
d_call: TRBD1
cdr3_aa: CASSYFPGQADEKLFF
cdr3_nt: TGTGCCAGCAGTTACTTTCCGGGACAGGCTGATGAAAAACTGTTTTTT

clone_size: NA
j_call: TRBJ1-1
v_call: TRBV19
d_call: TRBD1
cdr3_aa: CASSRDDRGEAFF
cdr3_nt: TGTGCCAGTAGCCGTGACGACAGGGGTGAAGCTTTCTTT

clone_size: NA
j_call: TRBJ2-3
v_call: TRBV19
d_call: TRBD2
cdr3_aa: CASSRIAGVDTQYF
cdr3_nt: TGTGCCAGTAGCCGAATAGCGGGAGTAGATACGCAGTATTTT

clone_size: NA
j_call: TRBJ2-7
v_call: TRBV27
d_call: TRBD1
cdr3_aa: CASSAPGQGAAYEQYF
cdr3_nt: TGTGCCAGCAGTGCACCGGGACAGGGGGCCGCCTACGAGCAGTACTTC

clone_size: NA
j_call: TRBJ1-4
v_call: TRBV15
d_call: NA
cdr3_aa: CATSSPRETLNEKLFF
cdr3_nt: TGTGCCACCAGCAGCCCGAGGGAGACCCTTAATGAAAAACTGTTTTTT

clone_size: NA
j_call: TRBJ1-6
v_call: TRBV7-9
d_call: TRBD1
cdr3_aa: CASSWSRDRGSPLHF
cdr3_nt: TGTGCCAGCAGTTGGTCCCGGGACAGGGGATCACCCCTCCACTTT

clone_size: NA
j_call: TRBJ2-5
v_call: TRBV11-2
d_call: NA
cdr3_aa: CASSSGDRLGETQYF
cdr3_nt: TGTGCCAGCAGCTCCGGTGACAGGTTAGGGGAGACCCAGTACTTC

clone_size: NA
j_call: TRBJ1-2
v_call: TRBV2
d_call: NA
cdr3_aa: CASSPRLDGYTF
cdr3_nt: TGTGCCAGCAGTCCCCGGCTAGATGGCTACACCTTC

clone_size: NA
j_call: TRBJ2-7
v_call: TRBV30
d_call: TRBD2
cdr3_aa: CAWGLAGTISYEQYF
cdr3_nt: TGTGCCTGGGGACTAGCGGGCACTATCTCCTACGAGCAGTACTTC

clone_size: NA
j_call: TRBJ1-3
v_call: TRBV13
d_call: NA
cdr3_aa: CASSLDSSSGNTIYF
cdr3_nt: TGTGCCAGCAGCTTGGACAGCAGCTCTGGAAACACCATATATTTT

clone_size: NA
j_call: TRBJ2-5
v_call: TRBV7-2
d_call: NA
cdr3_aa: CASSADQARTQYF
cdr3_nt: TGTGCCAGCAGCGCCGACCAAGCGAGGACCCAGTACTTC

clone_size: few
j_call: TRBJ1-2
v_call: TRBV2
d_call: NA
cdr3_aa: CASSPGPGNYGYTF
cdr3_nt: TGTGCCAGCAGTCCCGGACCGGGAAACTATGGCTACACCTTC

clone_size: NA
j_call: TRBJ2-2
v_call: TRBV5-4
d_call: NA
cdr3_aa: CASSRGRTNTGELFF
cdr3_nt: TGTGCCAGCAGCCGAGGACGGACAAACACCGGGGAGCTGTTTTTT

clone_size: NA
j_call: TRBJ2-7
v_call: TRBV18
d_call: NA
cdr3_aa: CASSLTGISYEQYF
cdr3_nt: TGTGCCAGCTCCCTAACAGGGATCTCCTACGAGCAGTACTTC

clone_size: NA
j_call: TRBJ1-1
v_call: TRBV7-9
d_call: NA
cdr3_aa: CASSFVSEAFF
cdr3_nt: TGTGCCAGCAGCTTCGTCTCTGAAGCTTTCTTT

clone_size: NA
j_call: TRBJ2-1
v_call: TRBV7-8
d_call: NA
cdr3_aa: CASSVRRGSSYNEQFF
cdr3_nt: TGTGCCAGCAGCGTACGCAGGGGAAGCTCCTACAATGAGCAGTTCTTC

clone_size: NA
j_call: TRBJ2-7
v_call: TRBV10-2
d_call: TRBD2
cdr3_aa: CASRESGGPYEQYF
cdr3_nt: TGCGCCAGCAGGGAAAGCGGGGGCCCCTACGAGCAGTACTTC

clone_size: NA
j_call: TRBJ2-2
v_call: TRBV4-1
d_call: NA
cdr3_aa: CASSLTPGQNTGELFF
cdr3_nt: TGCGCCAGCAGCCTCACCCCGGGACAGAACACCGGGGAGCTGTTTTTT

clone_size: NA
j_call: TRBJ2-2
v_call: TRBV7-2
d_call: TRBD1
cdr3_aa: CASRPTTGVNTGELFF
cdr3_nt: TGTGCCAGCAGACCCACGACAGGGGTCAACACCGGGGAGCTGTTTTTT

clone_size: NA
j_call: TRBJ2-7
v_call: TRBV20-1
d_call: TRBD1
cdr3_aa: CSAGTGAGQYF
cdr3_nt: TGCAGTGCCGGGACAGGGGCGGGGCAGTACTTC

clone_size: NA
j_call: TRBJ1-3
v_call: TRBV10-3
d_call: NA
cdr3_aa: CAIRASAGSAIYF
cdr3_nt: TGTGCCATCAGAGCCTCAGCCGGTAGCGCCATATATTTT

clone_size: NA
j_call: TRBJ2-2
v_call: TRBV6-1
d_call: TRBD2
cdr3_aa: CASSRGRHTGELFF
cdr3_nt: TGTGCCAGCAGCCGCGGGAGGCACACCGGGGAGCTGTTTTTT

clone_size: NA
j_call: TRBJ1-1
v_call: TRBV29-1
d_call: NA
cdr3_aa: CSERRGEPEAFF
cdr3_nt: TGCAGCGAGCGGCGGGGAGAGCCTGAAGCTTTCTTT

clone_size: few
j_call: TRBJ1-2
v_call: TRBV5-8
d_call: NA
cdr3_aa: CASSPGEGYGYTF
cdr3_nt: TGTGCCAGCAGCCCAGGAGAGGGCTATGGCTACACCTTC

clone_size: NA
j_call: TRBJ1-2
v_call: TRBV28
d_call: TRBD1
cdr3_aa: CASSLSQGVGYTF
cdr3_nt: TGTGCCAGCAGTTTATCCCAGGGGGTGGGCTACACCTTC

clone_size: NA
j_call: TRBJ1-5
v_call: TRBV2
d_call: NA
cdr3_aa: CASSEDDSYQPQHF
cdr3_nt: TGTGCCAGCAGTGAGGACGACAGCTATCAGCCCCAGCATTTT

clone_size: NA
j_call: TRBJ2-7
v_call: TRBV6-1
d_call: TRBD1
cdr3_aa: CASSTRQGGYEQYF
cdr3_nt: TGTGCCAGCAGTACTAGACAGGGGGGCTACGAGCAGTACTTC

clone_size: NA
j_call: TRBJ1-2
v_call: TRBV11-2
d_call: TRBD1
cdr3_aa: CASSSPGTGGYNYGYTF
cdr3_nt: TGTGCCAGCAGCTCTCCCGGGACAGGGGGGTATAACTATGGCTACACCTTC

clone_size: few
j_call: TRBJ2-7
v_call: TRBV5-1
d_call: TRBD1
cdr3_aa: CASSFSLQGDYEQYF
cdr3_nt: TGCGCCAGCAGCTTCAGTCTACAGGGGGACTACGAGCAGTACTTC

clone_size: once
j_call: TRBJ2-7
v_call: TRBV5-1
d_call: TRBD2
cdr3_aa: CASSLAVREEAYEQYF
cdr3_nt: TGCGCCAGCAGCTTAGCTGTGCGGGAGGAAGCCTACGAGCAGTACTTC

clone_size: NA
j_call: TRBJ2-7
v_call: TRBV7-8
d_call: TRBD1
cdr3_aa: CASSRDSFYEQYF
cdr3_nt: TGTGCCAGCAGCCGGGACAGTTTCTACGAGCAGTACTTC

clone_size: once
j_call: TRBJ1-5
v_call: TRBV2
d_call: TRBD1
cdr3_aa: CASSRGSGGRDQPQHF
cdr3_nt: TGTGCCAGCAGTCGAGGCTCAGGGGGCAGAGATCAGCCCCAGCATTTT

clone_size: NA
j_call: TRBJ2-6
v_call: TRBV5-1
d_call: TRBD2
cdr3_aa: CASSPGGGSGANVLTF
cdr3_nt: TGCGCCAGCAGCCCTGGCGGGGGGTCTGGGGCCAACGTCCTGACTTTC

clone_size: NA
j_call: TRBJ1-2
v_call: TRBV6-5
d_call: TRBD1
cdr3_aa: CASSYTGQGDGYTF
cdr3_nt: TGTGCCAGCAGTTACACGGGACAGGGCGATGGCTACACCTTC

clone_size: NA
j_call: TRBJ2-7
v_call: TRBV5-1
d_call: NA
cdr3_aa: CASSLAAETYEQYF
cdr3_nt: TGCGCCAGCAGCTTGGCCGCGGAGACCTACGAGCAGTACTTC

clone_size: few
j_call: TRBJ2-7
v_call: TRBV4-1
d_call: TRBD2
cdr3_aa: CASSRGTSTEQYF
cdr3_nt: TGCGCCAGCAGCCGAGGGACTAGCACCGAGCAGTACTTC

clone_size: NA
j_call: TRBJ2-5
v_call: TRBV7-2
d_call: NA
cdr3_aa: CASSLTSRTRTAQETQYF
cdr3_nt: TGTGCCAGCAGCTTAACAAGCCGAACGAGGACAGCCCAAGAGACCCAGTACTTC

clone_size: few
j_call: TRBJ1-1
v_call: TRBV19
d_call: NA
cdr3_aa: CASRIAQVGNTEAFF
cdr3_nt: TGTGCCAGTAGAATCGCACAGGTAGGGAACACTGAAGCTTTCTTT

clone_size: NA
j_call: TRBJ2-7
v_call: TRBV4-1
d_call: NA
cdr3_aa: CASSQDFPLSYEQYF
cdr3_nt: TGCGCCAGCAGCCAAGATTTCCCATTGTCCTACGAGCAGTACTTC

clone_size: few
j_call: TRBJ2-7
v_call: TRBV5-4
d_call: TRBD2
cdr3_aa: CASSIGSGSYEQYF
cdr3_nt: TGTGCCAGCAGCATCGGTAGCGGGAGCTACGAGCAGTACTTC

clone_size: NA
j_call: TRBJ2-5
v_call: TRBV7-2
d_call: TRBD2
cdr3_aa: CASSPGLAGRETQYF
cdr3_nt: TGTGCCAGCAGCCCTGGACTAGCGGGGAGGGAGACCCAGTACTTC

clone_size: NA
j_call: TRBJ2-5
v_call: TRBV9
d_call: NA
cdr3_aa: CASSVGNSGSRETQYF
cdr3_nt: TGTGCCAGCAGCGTAGGCAATTCAGGGTCTAGAGAGACCCAGTACTTC

clone_size: NA
j_call: TRBJ1-1
v_call: TRBV2
d_call: NA
cdr3_aa: CASSEAYNTEAFF
cdr3_nt: TGTGCCAGCAGTGAAGCCTATAACACTGAAGCTTTCTTT